This T cell receptor beta chain emerged from a study of T cell responses to AZD1222 COVID-19 vaccine. Study-wide results and caveats: Clonal diversity was possibly underestimated; the donors were predominantly white British and more often female. Targeting of unmutated variant regions was reportedly seen in nearly half of spike-specific TCRs. The study found vaccine-associated CD4 TCRs spanning spike, dominant at 160-218 and 743-854.

The germline gives CDR1 SGHRS, CDR2 YFSETQ. Trimming left V 3 bases short and J 2 bases short, with 20 bases between. The CDR3 extends over 17 amino acids. On this clone: Its antigen remains unknown.

Sequenced by immunoSEQ multiplex PCR; TCRdb stores in-frame clones only, minus some. The data show fewer than 120,000 clones, 85% to 95% seen once. This chain links TRBV5-1 with TRBJ1-2, with D possibly matching TRBD1 (6 bases). The sample consisted of peripheral blood, taken on day 0 of AZD1222 vaccination. The TCR was taken from an adult in good health. CDR3 region: CASSSPRTDTPNYGYTF. As DNA, the CDR3 is TGCGCCAGCAGCTCTCCAAGGACAGATACCCCGAACTATGGCTACACCTTC.